This is a list of T cell receptor beta chains from one sample in a study of regulatory T cells in long-lasting Graves disease. TCRdb re-analysed the multiplex PCR reads in MiXCR, keeping a single row per CDR3 protein. The profile shows a few hundred thousand distinct CDR3 sequences, roughly 19% of them singletons. These data were also filed under a second study, of T cells in Graves' hyperthyroidism and ophthalmopathy.

Source: peripheral blood mononuclear cells (PBMCs), taken at new diagnosis, from a patient treated with antithyroid drugs. The receptors shown here come from a woman aged 25 to 39 with Graves disease. CDR3s include the opening cysteine and the closing phenylalanine or tryptophan. The order of the fields is CDR3 DNA, CDR3 protein, J gene, V gene, D gene, clone size. The D gene is left open where the match is weak. Size values are once, few and many counts, or a class for expanded clones, and some rows have none.

CDR3nt: TGTGCCAGCAGAGAACAGGGGGCAGGTGGAAACACCATATATTTT
CDR3aa: CASREQGAGGNTIYF
j_gene: TRBJ1-3
v_gene: TRBV25-1
d_gene: TRBD1
abundance: many

CDR3nt: TGTGCCAGCAGTGGACGCAGAGGGGCTTTCTTT
CDR3aa: CASSGRRGAFF
j_gene: TRBJ1-1
v_gene: TRBV2
d_gene: .
abundance: many

CDR3nt: TGCAGTGCTAGAGCCCTCGTCGTACAAGAGACCCAGTACTTC
CDR3aa: CSARALVVQETQYF
j_gene: TRBJ2-5
v_gene: TRBV20-1
d_gene: .
abundance: many

CDR3nt: TGTGCCAGCAGCTTACGTCCGGCAGGGGCCTACCAAGAGACCCAGTACTTC
CDR3aa: CASSLRPAGAYQETQYF
j_gene: TRBJ2-5
v_gene: TRBV7-2
d_gene: .
abundance: many

CDR3nt: TGTGCCAGCCGCATCGGGCCGAGGGCCCAGAGCACCGGGGAGCTGTTTTTT
CDR3aa: CASRIGPRAQSTGELFF
j_gene: TRBJ2-2
v_gene: TRBV2
d_gene: .
abundance: many

CDR3nt: TGTGCCAGCAGTGTAAACAGGGGAGGTCTCGGCTACACCTTC
CDR3aa: CASSVNRGGLGYTF
j_gene: TRBJ1-2
v_gene: TRBV28
d_gene: TRBD1
abundance: .

CDR3nt: TGCAGCGTGAGGAGGCAGACGAACACTGAAGCTTTCTTT
CDR3aa: CSVRRQTNTEAFF
j_gene: TRBJ1-1
v_gene: TRBV29-1
d_gene: .
abundance: many

CDR3nt: TGTGCCTGGAGTTATGGGACAGGGGGTTCCTACTATGGCTACACCTTC
CDR3aa: CAWSYGTGGSYYGYTF
j_gene: TRBJ1-2
v_gene: TRBV30
d_gene: TRBD1
abundance: many

CDR3nt: TGTGCCAGCAGTTATAATCCCGGATCCTACGAGCAGTACTTC
CDR3aa: CASSYNPGSYEQYF
j_gene: TRBJ2-7
v_gene: TRBV6-9
d_gene: .
abundance: .

CDR3nt: TGTGCCAGCTCACCTGGACCCACAGATACGCAGTATTTT
CDR3aa: CASSPGPTDTQYF
j_gene: TRBJ2-3
v_gene: TRBV2
d_gene: .
abundance: .

CDR3nt: TGTGCCAGCAATTTTGGGTATCCCTCCTACAATGAGCAGTTCTTC
CDR3aa: CASNFGYPSYNEQFF
j_gene: TRBJ2-1
v_gene: TRBV12-3/TRBV12-4
d_gene: .
abundance: .

CDR3nt: TGTGCCAGCAGCTCCCGGACTGGTGATGAAAAACTGTTTTTT
CDR3aa: CASSSRTGDEKLFF
j_gene: TRBJ1-4
v_gene: TRBV11-1
d_gene: .
abundance: .

CDR3nt: TGTGCCAGCAGTGCCACTGGGTCGGATACGCAGTATTTT
CDR3aa: CASSATGSDTQYF
j_gene: TRBJ2-3
v_gene: TRBV9
d_gene: .
abundance: .

CDR3nt: TGTGCCAGCAGCTTAGGCCAGATGTCAGGGAGAGCTTTCTTT
CDR3aa: CASSLGQMSGRAFF
j_gene: TRBJ1-1
v_gene: TRBV7-9
d_gene: .
abundance: few

CDR3nt: TGTGCCAGTAGTGTACCGGGACGGGCCGGGGAGACCCAGTACTTC
CDR3aa: CASSVPGRAGETQYF
j_gene: TRBJ2-5
v_gene: TRBV7-2
d_gene: .
abundance: .

CDR3nt: TGCGCCAGCAGCCAGCTAGCGGGGGGGAACAATGAGCAGTTCTTC
CDR3aa: CASSQLAGGNNEQFF
j_gene: TRBJ2-1
v_gene: TRBV4-1
d_gene: TRBD2
abundance: .

CDR3nt: TGTGCCAGCAGTTTATCTGGGACAGGGATGTTACTTTTC
CDR3aa: CASSLSGTGMLLF
j_gene: TRBJ2-1
v_gene: TRBV28
d_gene: TRBD1
abundance: .

CDR3nt: TGCGCCAGCAGTGAGCTGCGGGTCCGTTCCTCCAATGAGCAGTTCTTC
CDR3aa: CASSELRVRSSNEQFF
j_gene: TRBJ2-1
v_gene: TRBV10-2
d_gene: .
abundance: many

CDR3nt: TGTGCCAGCAGCGTCCACAGGGTGGTGAACACTGAAGCTTTCTTT
CDR3aa: CASSVHRVVNTEAFF
j_gene: TRBJ1-1
v_gene: TRBV11-1
d_gene: .
abundance: many

CDR3nt: TGCAGTGCTAGGCGACAGGGGACTAACTATGGCTACACCTTC
CDR3aa: CSARRQGTNYGYTF
j_gene: TRBJ1-2
v_gene: TRBV20-1
d_gene: TRBD1
abundance: few

CDR3nt: TGTGCCTGGAGAAGTCGGGGCCTCCGGAACACTGAAGCTTTCTTT
CDR3aa: CAWRSRGLRNTEAFF
j_gene: TRBJ1-1
v_gene: TRBV30
d_gene: .
abundance: many

CDR3nt: TGTGCCATCAGTGAGAGGGTGGGAGATACGCAGTATTTT
CDR3aa: CAISERVGDTQYF
j_gene: TRBJ2-3
v_gene: TRBV10-3
d_gene: .
abundance: many

CDR3nt: TGCAGCGTTGAGAGGGGCGAGTTAAGCTCCTACGAGCAGTACTTC
CDR3aa: CSVERGELSSYEQYF
j_gene: TRBJ2-7
v_gene: TRBV29-1
d_gene: .
abundance: many

CDR3nt: TGCAGTGCTAGAGTACAGGGGGCAGGCTACGAGCAGTACTTC
CDR3aa: CSARVQGAGYEQYF
j_gene: TRBJ2-7
v_gene: TRBV20-1
d_gene: TRBD1
abundance: .

CDR3nt: TGTGCCAGCAGCTTAGCGTTCTCCTGGGTATCAGGCTATGGCTACACCTTC
CDR3aa: CASSLAFSWVSGYGYTF
j_gene: TRBJ1-2
v_gene: TRBV7-8
d_gene: .
abundance: many

CDR3nt: TGTGCCTGGAGTAAGGGAGGCGAGGGCTACACCTTC
CDR3aa: CAWSKGGEGYTF
j_gene: TRBJ1-2
v_gene: TRBV30
d_gene: .
abundance: many

CDR3nt: TGTGCCAGCACCGCTACTTGGGGGGTGGGCGAGACCCAGTACTTC
CDR3aa: CASTATWGVGETQYF
j_gene: TRBJ2-5
v_gene: TRBV28
d_gene: .
abundance: few

CDR3nt: TGCAGTGCCCAATGGGCGGGAACCGCAGATACGCAGTATTTT
CDR3aa: CSAQWAGTADTQYF
j_gene: TRBJ2-3
v_gene: TRBV20-1
d_gene: .
abundance: .

CDR3nt: TGTGCCAGCAGCGTAGCTGGGGGCTGGACAGATACGCAGTATTTT
CDR3aa: CASSVAGGWTDTQYF
j_gene: TRBJ2-3
v_gene: TRBV9
d_gene: .
abundance: .

CDR3nt: TGTGCCAGCAGTTTGTATTCAGGCCCGGGCGCTACGGCCGGGGAGCTGTTTTTT
CDR3aa: CASSLYSGPGATAGELFF
j_gene: TRBJ2-2
v_gene: TRBV27
d_gene: .
abundance: many

CDR3nt: TGTGCCAGCAGTGAAGAGGGCTATGGCTACACCTTC
CDR3aa: CASSEEGYGYTF
j_gene: TRBJ1-2
v_gene: TRBV6-1
d_gene: .
abundance: many

CDR3nt: TGTGCCAGCCACCGAAGGGTCACCGGGAGAGGCTACACCTTC
CDR3aa: CASHRRVTGRGYTF
j_gene: TRBJ1-2
v_gene: TRBV12-3/TRBV12-4
d_gene: .
abundance: many

CDR3nt: TGTGCCAGCACTCGCGGCCTGAGGGGTAGCAATCAGCCCCAGCATTTT
CDR3aa: CASTRGLRGSNQPQHF
j_gene: TRBJ1-5
v_gene: TRBV5-6
d_gene: .
abundance: many

CDR3nt: TGTGCCAGCAGTTACGGAACAGGGGACTCTGGAAACACCATATATTTT
CDR3aa: CASSYGTGDSGNTIYF
j_gene: TRBJ1-3
v_gene: TRBV6-5
d_gene: TRBD1
abundance: many

CDR3nt: TGTGCCAGCAGTCCCGGACACAGGGCTAGTGAAGCTTTCTTT
CDR3aa: CASSPGHRASEAFF
j_gene: TRBJ1-1
v_gene: TRBV28
d_gene: .
abundance: many

CDR3nt: TGTGCCAGCAGCTCTGGGGCGGAAACCGGGGAGCTGTTTTTT
CDR3aa: CASSSGAETGELFF
j_gene: TRBJ2-2
v_gene: TRBV7-8
d_gene: .
abundance: .

CDR3nt: TGTGCCAGCGCCGTTGGAGGGGGCGGCTACGAGCAGTACTTC
CDR3aa: CASAVGGGGYEQYF
j_gene: TRBJ2-7
v_gene: TRBV19
d_gene: .
abundance: many

CDR3nt: TGTGCCAGCAGTCGGGCCGGGACTAGCGGGAGGTACAATGAGCAGTTCTTC
CDR3aa: CASSRAGTSGRYNEQFF
j_gene: TRBJ2-1
v_gene: TRBV6-1
d_gene: TRBD2
abundance: few

CDR3nt: TGTGCCAGCAGTGACGGGACTCCAAAATCGGGATACAATGAGCAGTTCTTC
CDR3aa: CASSDGTPKSGYNEQFF
j_gene: TRBJ2-1
v_gene: TRBV27
d_gene: .
abundance: .

CDR3nt: TGTGCCAGCAGTTACTCGAGGACTAGCGGGAGCCACGAGCAGTACTTC
CDR3aa: CASSYSRTSGSHEQYF
j_gene: TRBJ2-7
v_gene: TRBV6-5
d_gene: TRBD2
abundance: .

CDR3nt: TGTGCCAGCAAGTTGGGGGCGACTAATGAAAAACTGTTTTTT
CDR3aa: CASKLGATNEKLFF
j_gene: TRBJ1-4
v_gene: TRBV7-2
d_gene: .
abundance: many

CDR3nt: TGTGCCAGCAGTTTACCTCGCCAGGGGGCAAACGGGGAGCTGTTTTTT
CDR3aa: CASSLPRQGANGELFF
j_gene: TRBJ2-2
v_gene: TRBV28
d_gene: TRBD1
abundance: many

CDR3nt: TGTGCCGCGGCGGGTGGGACAGGTGGTTCAGATACGCAGTATTTT
CDR3aa: CAAAGGTGGSDTQYF
j_gene: TRBJ2-3
v_gene: TRBV7-9
d_gene: TRBD1
abundance: few

CDR3nt: TGTGCCAGCAGCCAAAAGACGAACACTGAAGCTTTCTTT
CDR3aa: CASSQKTNTEAFF
j_gene: TRBJ1-1
v_gene: TRBV3-1
d_gene: .
abundance: many

CDR3nt: TGTGCCAGCAGTCCGGACAGGTGGGGCTCTGGAAACACCATATATTTT
CDR3aa: CASSPDRWGSGNTIYF
j_gene: TRBJ1-3
v_gene: TRBV6-2/TRBV6-3
d_gene: TRBD1
abundance: .

CDR3nt: TGCAGCGTTCTAGCGGGGGATCACTACGAGCAGTACTTC
CDR3aa: CSVLAGDHYEQYF
j_gene: TRBJ2-7
v_gene: TRBV29-1
d_gene: TRBD2
abundance: many

CDR3nt: TGTGCCAGCAGCCCCCTCGACACCTCCTACGAGCAGTACTTC
CDR3aa: CASSPLDTSYEQYF
j_gene: TRBJ2-7
v_gene: TRBV9
d_gene: .
abundance: once

CDR3nt: TGCGCCAGCAGCCAAGATCAGAATCAGCCCCAGCATTTT
CDR3aa: CASSQDQNQPQHF
j_gene: TRBJ1-5
v_gene: TRBV4-1
d_gene: .
abundance: many

CDR3nt: TGCAGCGTTACCGGGACAGGGGGCACTGAAGCTTTCTTT
CDR3aa: CSVTGTGGTEAFF
j_gene: TRBJ1-1
v_gene: TRBV29-1
d_gene: TRBD1
abundance: .

CDR3nt: TGTGCCAGCAGTTTTGGAGGGGGCGAGGGCTATGGCTACACCTTC
CDR3aa: CASSFGGGEGYGYTF
j_gene: TRBJ1-2
v_gene: TRBV28
d_gene: TRBD1
abundance: many

CDR3nt: TGTGCCTGGGACCGACTCTCCTATAATTCACCCCTCCACTTT
CDR3aa: CAWDRLSYNSPLHF
j_gene: TRBJ1-6
v_gene: TRBV30
d_gene: .
abundance: many